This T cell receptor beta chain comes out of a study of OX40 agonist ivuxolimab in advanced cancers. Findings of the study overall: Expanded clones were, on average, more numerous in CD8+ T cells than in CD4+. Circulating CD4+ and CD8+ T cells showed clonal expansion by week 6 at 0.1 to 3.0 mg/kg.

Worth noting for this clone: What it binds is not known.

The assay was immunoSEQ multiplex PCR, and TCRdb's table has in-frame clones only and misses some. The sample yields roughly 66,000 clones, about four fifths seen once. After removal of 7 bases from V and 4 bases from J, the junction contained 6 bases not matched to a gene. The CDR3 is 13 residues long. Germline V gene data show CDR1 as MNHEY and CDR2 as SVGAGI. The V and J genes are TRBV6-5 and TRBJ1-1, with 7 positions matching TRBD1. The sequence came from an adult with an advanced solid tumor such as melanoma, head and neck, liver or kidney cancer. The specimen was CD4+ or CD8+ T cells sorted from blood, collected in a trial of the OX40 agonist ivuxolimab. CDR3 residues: CASITGAPTEAFF. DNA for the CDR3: TGTGCCAGCATAACAGGGGCCCCCACTGAAGCTTTCTTT.